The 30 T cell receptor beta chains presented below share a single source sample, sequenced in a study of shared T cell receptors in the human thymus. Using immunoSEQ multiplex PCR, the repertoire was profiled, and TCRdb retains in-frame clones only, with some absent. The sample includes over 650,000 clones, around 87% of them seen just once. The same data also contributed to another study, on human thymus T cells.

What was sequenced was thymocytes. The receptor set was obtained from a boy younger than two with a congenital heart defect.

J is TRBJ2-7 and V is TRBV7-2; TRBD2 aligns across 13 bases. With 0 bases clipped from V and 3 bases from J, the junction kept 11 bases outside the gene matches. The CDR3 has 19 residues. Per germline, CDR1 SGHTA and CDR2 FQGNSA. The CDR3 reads CASSLALGLAGATSYEQYF. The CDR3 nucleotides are TGTGCCAGCAGCTTAGCGCTCGGACTAGCGGGAGCCACGAGCTACGAGCAGTACTTC.

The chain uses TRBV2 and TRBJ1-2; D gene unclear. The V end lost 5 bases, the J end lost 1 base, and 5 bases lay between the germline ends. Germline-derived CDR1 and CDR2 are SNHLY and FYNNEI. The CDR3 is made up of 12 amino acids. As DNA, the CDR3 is TGTGCCAGCAGTCAGGATAACTATGGCTACACCTTC. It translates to CASSQDNYGYTF.

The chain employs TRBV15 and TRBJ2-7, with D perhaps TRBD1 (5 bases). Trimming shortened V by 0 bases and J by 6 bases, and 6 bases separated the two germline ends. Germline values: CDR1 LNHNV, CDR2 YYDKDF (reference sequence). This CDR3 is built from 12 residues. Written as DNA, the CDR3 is TGTGCCACCAGCAGAGAAACAGGCGAGCAGTACTTC. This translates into CATSRETGEQYF.

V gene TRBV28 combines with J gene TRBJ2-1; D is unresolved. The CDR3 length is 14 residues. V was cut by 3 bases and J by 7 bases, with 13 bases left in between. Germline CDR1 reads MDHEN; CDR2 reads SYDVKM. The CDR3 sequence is CASSFIITMNEQFF. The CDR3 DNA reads TGTGCCAGCAGTTTCATTATTACTATGAATGAGCAGTTCTTC.

CDR3 sequence: CASSLGQGPIAYGYTF. CDR3 nucleotide sequence: TGCGCCAGCAGCTTGGGGCAGGGGCCTATTGCCTATGGCTACACCTTC. This chain connects TRBV5-1 to TRBJ1-2; D perhaps matches TRBD1 (6 bases). CDR1 and CDR2 from the germline V gene are SGHRS and YFSETQ. Trimming pared 0 bases from V and 4 bases from J, leaving 16 bases between. The CDR3 runs 16 residues.

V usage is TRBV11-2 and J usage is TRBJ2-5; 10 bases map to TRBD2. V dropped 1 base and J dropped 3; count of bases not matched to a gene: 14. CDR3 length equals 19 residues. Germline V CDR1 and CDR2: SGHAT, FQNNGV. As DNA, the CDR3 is TGTGCCAGCAGCTTAGTTGTTAGCGGGAGGCTCTTAATAGAAGAGACCCAGTACTTC. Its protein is CASSLVVSGRLLIEETQYF. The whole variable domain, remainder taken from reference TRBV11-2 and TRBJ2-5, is EAGVAQSPRYKIIEKRQSVAFWCNPISGHATLYWYQQILGQGPKLLIQFQNNGVVDDSQLPKDRFSAERLKGVDSTLKIQPAKLEDSAVYLCASSLVVSGRLLIEETQYFGPGTRLLVL.

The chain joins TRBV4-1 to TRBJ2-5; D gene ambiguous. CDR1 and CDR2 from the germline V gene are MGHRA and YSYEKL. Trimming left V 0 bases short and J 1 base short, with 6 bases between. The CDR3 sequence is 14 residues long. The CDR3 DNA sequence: TGCGCCAGCAGCCAAGATCCGGGCCAAGAGACCCAGTACTTC. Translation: CASSQDPGQETQYF.

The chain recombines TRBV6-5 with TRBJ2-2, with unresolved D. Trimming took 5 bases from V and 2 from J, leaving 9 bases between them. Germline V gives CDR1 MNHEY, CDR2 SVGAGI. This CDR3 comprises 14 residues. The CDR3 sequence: CASSTLRNTGELFF. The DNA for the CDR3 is TGTGCCAGCAGTACCTTGAGAAACACCGGGGAGCTGTTTTTT.

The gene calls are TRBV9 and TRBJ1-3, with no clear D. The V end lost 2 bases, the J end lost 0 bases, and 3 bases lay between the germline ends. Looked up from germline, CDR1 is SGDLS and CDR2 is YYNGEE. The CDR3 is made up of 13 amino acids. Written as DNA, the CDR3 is TGTGCCAGCAGCGTCTACTCTGGAAACACCATATATTTT. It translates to CASSVYSGNTIYF. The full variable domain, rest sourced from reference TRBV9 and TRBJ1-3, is DSGVTQTPKHLITATGQRVTLRCSPRSGDLSVYWYQQSLDQGLQFLIQYYNGEERAKGNILERFSAQQFPDLHSELNLSSLELGDSALYFCASSVYSGNTIYFGEGSWLTVV.

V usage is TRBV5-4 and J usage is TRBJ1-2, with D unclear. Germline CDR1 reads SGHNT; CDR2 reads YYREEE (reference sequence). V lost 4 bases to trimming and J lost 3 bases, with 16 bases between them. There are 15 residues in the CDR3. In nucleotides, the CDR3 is TGTGCCAGCAGCCCGAACAGAAGCCCCTACTATGGCTACACCTTC. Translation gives CASSPNRSPYYGYTF.

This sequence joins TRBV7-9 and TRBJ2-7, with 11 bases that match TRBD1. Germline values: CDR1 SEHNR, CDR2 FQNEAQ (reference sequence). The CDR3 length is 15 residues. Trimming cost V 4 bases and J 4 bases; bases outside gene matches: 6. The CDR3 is CASSYSGTGGYEQYF. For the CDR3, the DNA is TGTGCCAGCAGCTACTCCGGGACAGGGGGGTACGAGCAGTACTTC.

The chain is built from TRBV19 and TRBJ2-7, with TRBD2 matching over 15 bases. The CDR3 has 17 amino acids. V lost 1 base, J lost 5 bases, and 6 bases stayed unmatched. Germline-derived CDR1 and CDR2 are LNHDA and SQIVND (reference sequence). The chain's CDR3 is CASSIGGTSGRWHEQYF. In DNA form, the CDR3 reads TGTGCCAGTAGTATAGGAGGGACTAGCGGGAGGTGGCACGAGCAGTACTTC.

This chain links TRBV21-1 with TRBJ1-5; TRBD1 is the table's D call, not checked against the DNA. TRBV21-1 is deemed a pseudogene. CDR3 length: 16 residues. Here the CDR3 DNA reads TGTGCCAGCAGCAAAGACGAGGGGGCGTCCAATCAGCCCCAGCATTTT. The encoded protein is CASSKDEGASNQPQHF.

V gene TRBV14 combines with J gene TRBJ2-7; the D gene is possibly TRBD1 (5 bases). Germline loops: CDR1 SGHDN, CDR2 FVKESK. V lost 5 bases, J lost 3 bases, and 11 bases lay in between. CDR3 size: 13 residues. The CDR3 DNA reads TGTGCCAGCAGCTCCCGACAGCGCTACGAGCAGTACTTC. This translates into CASSSRQRYEQYF.

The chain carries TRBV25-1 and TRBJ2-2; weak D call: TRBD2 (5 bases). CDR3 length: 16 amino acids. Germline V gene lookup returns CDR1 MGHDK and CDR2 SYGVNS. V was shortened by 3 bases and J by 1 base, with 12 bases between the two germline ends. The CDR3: CASSEGGPKNTGELFF. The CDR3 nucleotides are TGTGCCAGCAGTGAGGGCGGGCCAAAGAACACCGGGGAGCTGTTTTTT.

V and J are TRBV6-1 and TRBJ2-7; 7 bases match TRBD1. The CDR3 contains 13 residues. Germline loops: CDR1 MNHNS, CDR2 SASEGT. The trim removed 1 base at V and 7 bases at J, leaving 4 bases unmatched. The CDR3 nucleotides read TGTGCCAGCAGTGAAGGACAGGGTTGGGAGCAGTACTTC. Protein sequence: CASSEGQGWEQYF.

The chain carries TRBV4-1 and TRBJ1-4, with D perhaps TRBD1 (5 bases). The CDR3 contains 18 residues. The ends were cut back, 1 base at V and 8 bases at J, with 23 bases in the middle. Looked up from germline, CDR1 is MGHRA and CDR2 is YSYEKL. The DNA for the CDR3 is TGCGCCAGCAGCCAAGCATGGAGGGGTAGGGGCCAAAGGGAAAAACTGTTTTTT. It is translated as CASSQAWRGRGQREKLFF.

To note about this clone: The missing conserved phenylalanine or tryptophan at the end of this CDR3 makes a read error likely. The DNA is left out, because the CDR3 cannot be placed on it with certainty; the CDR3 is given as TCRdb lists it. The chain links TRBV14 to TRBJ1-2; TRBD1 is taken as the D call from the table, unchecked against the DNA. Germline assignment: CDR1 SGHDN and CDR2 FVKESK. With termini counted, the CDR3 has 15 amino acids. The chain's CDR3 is CASGVGSWTGPLVLV.

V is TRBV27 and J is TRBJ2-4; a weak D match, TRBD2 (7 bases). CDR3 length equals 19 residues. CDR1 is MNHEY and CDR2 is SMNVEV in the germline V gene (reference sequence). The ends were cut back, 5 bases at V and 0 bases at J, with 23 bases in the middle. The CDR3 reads CASSPTSRGEGLAKNIQYF. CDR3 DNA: TGTGCCAGCAGTCCAACGAGTAGGGGGGAGGGTTTAGCCAAAAACATTCAGTACTTC.

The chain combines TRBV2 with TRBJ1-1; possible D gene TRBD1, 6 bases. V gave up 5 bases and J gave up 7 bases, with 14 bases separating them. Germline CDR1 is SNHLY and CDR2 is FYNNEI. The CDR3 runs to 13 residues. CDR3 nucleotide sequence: TGTGCCAGCAGTCGGTGGGGGGGCGGTGAAGCTTTCTTT. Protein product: CASSRWGGGEAFF. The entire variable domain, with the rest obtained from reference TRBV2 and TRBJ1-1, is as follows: EPEVTQTPSHQVTQMGQEVILRCVPISNHLYFYWYRQILGQKVEFLVSFYNNEISEKSEIFDDQFSVERPDGSNFTLKIRSTKLEDSAMYFCASSRWGGGEAFFGQGTRLTVV.

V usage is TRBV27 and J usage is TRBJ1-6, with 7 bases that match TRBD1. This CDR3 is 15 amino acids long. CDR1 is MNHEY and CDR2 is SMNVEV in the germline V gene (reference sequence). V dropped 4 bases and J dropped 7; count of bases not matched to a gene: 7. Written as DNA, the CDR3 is TGTGCCAGCAGTTACGACAGGGAAGGGAATTCACCCCTCCACTTT. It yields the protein CASSYDREGNSPLHF.

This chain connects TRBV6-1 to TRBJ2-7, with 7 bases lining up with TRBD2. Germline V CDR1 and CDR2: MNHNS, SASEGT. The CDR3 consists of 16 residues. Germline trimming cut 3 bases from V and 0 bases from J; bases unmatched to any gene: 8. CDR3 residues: CASSDRASGFSYEQYF. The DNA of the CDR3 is TGTGCCAGCAGTGATCGGGCTAGCGGCTTCTCCTACGAGCAGTACTTC.

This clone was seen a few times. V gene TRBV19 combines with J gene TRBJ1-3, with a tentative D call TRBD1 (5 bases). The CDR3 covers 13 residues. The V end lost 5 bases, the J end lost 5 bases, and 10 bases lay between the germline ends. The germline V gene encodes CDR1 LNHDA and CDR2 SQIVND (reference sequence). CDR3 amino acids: CASSFPGRNTIYF. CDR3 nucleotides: TGTGCCAGTAGTTTCCCAGGGCGAAACACCATATATTTT.

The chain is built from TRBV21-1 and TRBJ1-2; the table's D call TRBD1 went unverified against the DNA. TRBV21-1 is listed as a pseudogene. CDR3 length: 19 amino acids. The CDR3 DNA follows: TGTGCCAGCAGCAGGAGGGGGGGGACAGGGGAGTTGGGGGACTATGGCTACACCTTC. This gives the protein CASSRRGGTGELGDYGYTF.

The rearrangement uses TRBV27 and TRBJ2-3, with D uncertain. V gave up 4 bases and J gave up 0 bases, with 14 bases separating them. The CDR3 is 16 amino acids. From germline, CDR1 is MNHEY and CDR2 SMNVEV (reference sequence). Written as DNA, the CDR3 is TGTGCCAGCAGTTCCTCGACTTACACTAGCACAGATACGCAGTATTTT. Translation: CASSSSTYTSTDTQYF.

CDR3 residues: CASSQELVGTSGRSYNEQFF. The CDR3 DNA reads TGTGCCAGCAGCCAAGAATTGGTCGGGACTAGCGGGCGCTCCTACAATGAGCAGTTCTTC. V and J are TRBV14 and TRBJ2-1, with 12 bases matching TRBD2. Germline loops: CDR1 SGHDN, CDR2 FVKESK. The CDR3 is 20 amino acids. Germline trimming cut 0 bases from V and 0 bases from J; bases unmatched to any gene: 9.

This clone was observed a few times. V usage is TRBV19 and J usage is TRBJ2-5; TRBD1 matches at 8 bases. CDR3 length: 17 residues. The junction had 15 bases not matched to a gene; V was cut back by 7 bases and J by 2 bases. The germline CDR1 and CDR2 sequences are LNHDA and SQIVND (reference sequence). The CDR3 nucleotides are TGTGCCAGTAAAGCAACACGGGACAGGATTTCTCAAGAGACCCAGTACTTC. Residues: CASKATRDRISQETQYF.

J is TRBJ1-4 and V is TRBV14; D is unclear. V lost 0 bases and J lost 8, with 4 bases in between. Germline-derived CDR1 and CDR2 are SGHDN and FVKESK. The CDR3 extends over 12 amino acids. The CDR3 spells CASSQDSEKLFF. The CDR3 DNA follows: TGTGCCAGCAGCCAAGATAGCGAAAAACTGTTTTTT.

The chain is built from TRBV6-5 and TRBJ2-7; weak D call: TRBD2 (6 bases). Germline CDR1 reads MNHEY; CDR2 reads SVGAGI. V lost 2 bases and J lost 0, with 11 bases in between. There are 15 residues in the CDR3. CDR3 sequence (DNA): TGTGCCAGCAGTTACGGGGACTTTCCCTCCTACGAGCAGTACTTC. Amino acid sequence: CASSYGDFPSYEQYF.

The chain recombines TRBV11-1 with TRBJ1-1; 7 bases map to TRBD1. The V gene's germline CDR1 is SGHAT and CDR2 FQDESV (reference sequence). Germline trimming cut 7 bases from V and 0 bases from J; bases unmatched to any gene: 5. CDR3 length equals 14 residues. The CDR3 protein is CASTTGQLNTEAFF. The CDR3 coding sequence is TGTGCCAGCACAACGGGACAGTTGAACACTGAAGCTTTCTTT.